These 14 T cell receptor beta chains share one sample of origin, sequenced in a study of Ad26.COV2.S vaccination and SARS-CoV-2 variants. Produced via immunoSEQ multiplex PCR; TCRdb's table is partial and in-frame only. In the table there are around 340,000 clones, 85% to 90% of which are singletons. The treatment is: about 20 received Ad26.COV2.S at low or high dose, single or two shots; about 5 received placebo; per-sample allocation not given. Vaccine and placebo recipients were sampled on day 63 after the first injection. The specimen comprised peripheral blood, sampled in a trial of Ad26.COV2.S vaccine versus placebo. These receptors came from a person aged 18 to 59 who received the Ad26.COV2.S COVID-19 vaccine or a placebo.

DNA for the CDR3: TGTGCCATGGGACAGGAGAACACTGAAGCTTTCTTT. It translates to CAMGQENTEAFF. J is TRBJ1-1 and V is TRBV2, with 8 bases identical to TRBD1. Germline CDR1 reads SNHLY; CDR2 reads FYNNEI. J gave up 1 base and V 10 bases, and 2 bases lay outside the gene matches. This CDR3 has 12 amino acids.

CDR3 amino acids: CASSQAGGGGEQYF. Here the CDR3 DNA reads TGTGCCAGCAGCCAAGCGGGGGGAGGCGGCGAGCAGTACTTC. The chain recombines TRBV3-1 (or the pseudogene TRBV3-2) with TRBJ2-7; 7 bases are shared with TRBD2. The CDR3 extends over 14 amino acids. V was clipped by 1 base and J by 6 bases; unmatched bases: 6. The germline CDR1 and CDR2 sequences are LGHDT and YNNKEL (reference sequence).

The chain couples TRBV3-1 (or the pseudogene TRBV3-2) to TRBJ2-7, with 7 bases aligning to TRBD1. J lost 1 base, V lost 0 bases, and 9 bases had no gene match. The CDR3 extends over 17 amino acids. The germline V gene encodes CDR1 LGHDT and CDR2 YNNKEL (reference sequence). CDR3 residues: CASSQDWGQGVSYEQYF. As DNA, the CDR3 is TGTGCCAGCAGCCAAGATTGGGGCCAGGGGGTTTCCTACGAGCAGTACTTC.

Regarding this clone: Other DNA sequences from this sample encode an identical CDR3 as well. The chain couples TRBV18 to TRBJ2-5; no clear D gene. Trimming took 5 bases from V and 0 from J, leaving 4 bases between them. The CDR3 runs to 12 residues. CDR1 and CDR2 (germline): KGHSH, LQKENI. CDR3 sequence reads: CASSAYQETQYF. The CDR3 DNA reads as TGTGCCAGCTCAGCTTACCAAGAGACCCAGTACTTC.

The chain carries TRBV5-5 and TRBJ2-3, with D possibly being TRBD1 or TRBD2 (5 bases each). V gave up 0 bases and J gave up 3 bases, with 11 bases separating them. Germline V CDR1 and CDR2: SGHKS, YYEKEE (reference sequence). This CDR3 spans 15 amino acids. The CDR3 DNA reads as TGTGCCAGCAGCTTGGGCTGGGGGTCAACAGATACGCAGTATTTT. This encodes CASSLGWGSTDTQYF.

The chain recombines TRBV9 with TRBJ2-1; 11 positions match TRBD2. Germline V CDR1 and CDR2: SGDLS, YYNGEE. Trimming cost V 3 bases and J 4 bases; bases outside gene matches: 9. This CDR3 has 17 amino acids. The CDR3 DNA reads TGTGCCAGCAGCGCTAACCTAGCGGGGGGAAATTACAATGAGCAGTTCTTC. This codes for CASSANLAGGNYNEQFF.

This clone was seen only a few times. This chain joins TRBV11-3 and TRBJ2-1, with unresolved D. V lost 0 bases, J lost 0 bases, and 6 bases lay in between. The germline V gene has CDR1 SGHNT and CDR2 YENEEA. The CDR3 is 15 amino acids. CDR3: CASSLDSGSYNEQFF. The CDR3 coding sequence is TGTGCCAGCAGCTTAGATAGTGGCTCCTACAATGAGCAGTTCTTC.

The J gene is TRBJ1-5, the V gene TRBV19; D call uncertain. V was trimmed by 4 bases and J by 1 base, leaving 11 bases between them. Germline CDR1 and CDR2: LNHDA and SQIVND (reference sequence). This CDR3 spans 15 amino acids. CDR3 nucleotides: TGTGCCAGTAGTACCGTGTTGGGAAGCAATCAGCCCCAGCATTTT. Translated, it gives CASSTVLGSNQPQHF.

The chain has TRBV19 and TRBJ2-4, with 7 bases lining up with TRBD2. The germline gives CDR1 LNHDA, CDR2 SQIVND (reference sequence). This CDR3 comprises 15 residues. V lost 8 bases to trimming and J lost 3 bases; unmatched junction nucleotides: 10. CDR3 DNA sequence: TGTGCCAGTGGTTCCGGGGGGTCGGGCAAAAACATTCAGTACTTC. This codes for CASGSGGSGKNIQYF.

The CDR3 sequence: CASSLQGAGGYTF. CDR3 nucleotide sequence: TGTGCCAGCAGTTTGCAGGGGGCGGGTGGCTACACCTTC. The V call is TRBV12-3 or TRBV12-4, the J call TRBJ1-2; TRBD1 matches at 8 bases. V lost 3 bases to trimming and J lost 7 bases; unmatched junction nucleotides: 4. CDR3 length: 13 amino acids.

The chain joins TRBV7-2 to TRBJ2-7, with 8 bases lining up with TRBD2. J gave up 5 bases and V 1 base, and 10 bases lay outside the gene matches. CDR3 length: 16 amino acids. Germline assignment: CDR1 SGHTA and CDR2 FQGNSA. The CDR3 bases are TGTGCCAGCAGCTTAGATGTGACTAGCGTCAGGAACGAGCAGTACTTC. Translation gives CASSLDVTSVRNEQYF.

This chain joins TRBV11-2 and TRBJ2-2, with D unresolved. The CDR3 has 10 amino acids. The V gene lost 6 bases and the J gene lost 7 bases, with 3 bases spanning the gap. Germline loops: CDR1 SGHAT, CDR2 FQNNGV. The CDR3 bases are TGTGCCAGCAGAAACGGGGAGCTGTTTTTT. It translates to CASRNGELFF.

The genes are TRBV5-1 and TRBJ2-1, with 11 bases fitting TRBD2. The CDR3 runs to 15 residues. Germline V gives CDR1 SGHRS, CDR2 YFSETQ. Trimming removed 1 base from V and 5 bases from J; junction bases left unmatched: 2. CDR3 in DNA: TGCGCCAGCAGCTTGTTACTAGCGGGAGACAATGAGCAGTTCTTC. Its translation is CASSLLLAGDNEQFF.

The chain carries TRBV18 and TRBJ2-6; D is undetermined. The germline V gene encodes CDR1 KGHSH and CDR2 LQKENI. This CDR3 spans 14 amino acids. Trimming pared 4 bases from V and 2 bases from J, leaving 6 bases between. The CDR3 loop reads CASSLPPGANVLTF. DNA for the CDR3: TGTGCCAGCTCACTCCCGCCTGGGGCCAACGTCCTGACTTTC.